Included here is one T cell receptor beta chain sequence, with context. These data come from a study of blood T cell repertoires in COVID-19. Assay used: immunoSEQ multiplex PCR; TCRdb lists only in-frame clones, some missing. The sample includes roughly 110,000 clones, approximately 80% of them seen just once. The CDR3 totals 15 residues. V lost 9 bases, J lost 0 bases, and 8 bases stayed unmatched. Germline loops: CDR1 SGHNT, CDR2 YENEEA. The chain has TRBV11-3 and TRBJ2-7, with 10 bases that match TRBD1. The specimen sequenced was peripheral blood. The TCR originated in a man aged 65 to 79 with acute or convalescent COVID-19. DNA for the CDR3: TGTGCCAGTGCGAGGGACAGGGGACTCTCCTACGAGCAGTACTTC. Protein product: CASARDRGLSYEQYF.